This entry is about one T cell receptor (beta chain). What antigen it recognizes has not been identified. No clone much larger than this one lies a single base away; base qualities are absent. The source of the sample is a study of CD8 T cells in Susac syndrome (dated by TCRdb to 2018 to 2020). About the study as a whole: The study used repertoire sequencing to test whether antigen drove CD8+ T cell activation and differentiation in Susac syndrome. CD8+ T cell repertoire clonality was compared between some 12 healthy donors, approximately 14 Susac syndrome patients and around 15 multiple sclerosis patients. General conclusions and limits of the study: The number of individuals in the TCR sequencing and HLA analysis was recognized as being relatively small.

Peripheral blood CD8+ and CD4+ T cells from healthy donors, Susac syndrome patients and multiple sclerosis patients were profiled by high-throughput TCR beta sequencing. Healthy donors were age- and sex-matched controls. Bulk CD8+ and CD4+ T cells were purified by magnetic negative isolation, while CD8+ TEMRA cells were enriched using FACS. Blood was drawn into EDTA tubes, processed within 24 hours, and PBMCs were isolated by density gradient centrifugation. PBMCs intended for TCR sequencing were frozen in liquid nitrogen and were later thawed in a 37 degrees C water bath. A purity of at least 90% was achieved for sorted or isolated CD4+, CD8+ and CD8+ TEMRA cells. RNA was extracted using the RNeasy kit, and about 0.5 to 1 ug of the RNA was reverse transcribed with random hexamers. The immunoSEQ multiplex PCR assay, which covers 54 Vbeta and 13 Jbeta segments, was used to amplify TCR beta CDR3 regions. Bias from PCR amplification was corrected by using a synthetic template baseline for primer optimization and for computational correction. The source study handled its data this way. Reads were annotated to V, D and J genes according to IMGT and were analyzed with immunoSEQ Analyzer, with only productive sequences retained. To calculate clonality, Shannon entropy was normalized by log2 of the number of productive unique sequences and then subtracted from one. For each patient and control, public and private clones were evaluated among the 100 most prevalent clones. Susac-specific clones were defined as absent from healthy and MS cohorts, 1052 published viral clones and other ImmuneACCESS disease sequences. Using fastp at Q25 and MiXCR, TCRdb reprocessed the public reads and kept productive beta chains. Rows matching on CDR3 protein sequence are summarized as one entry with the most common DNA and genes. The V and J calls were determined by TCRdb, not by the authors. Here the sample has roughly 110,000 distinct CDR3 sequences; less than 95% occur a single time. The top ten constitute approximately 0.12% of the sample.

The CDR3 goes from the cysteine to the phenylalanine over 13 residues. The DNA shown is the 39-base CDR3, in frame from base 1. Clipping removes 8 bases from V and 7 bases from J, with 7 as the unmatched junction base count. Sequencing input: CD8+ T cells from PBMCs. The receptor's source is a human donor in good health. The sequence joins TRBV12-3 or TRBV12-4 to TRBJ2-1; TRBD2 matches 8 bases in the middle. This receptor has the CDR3 CASGSSGLNEQFF. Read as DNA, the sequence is TGTGCCAGCGGGTCTAGCGGGCTAAATGAGCAGTTCTTC.